This T cell receptor (beta chain) was observed in a study of cytomegalovirus exposure and HLA in healthy donors. Study findings and constraints: Generally TCR sequences proved uncommon, though certain public TCRs appeared in numerous donors.

The CDR3 contains 12 residues. V lost 3 bases and J 2 bases, leaving 4 bases between the germline ends. Germline loops: CDR1 LNHDA, CDR2 SQIVND (reference sequence). Profiling relied on immunoSEQ multiplex PCR, and the TCRdb table lists in-frame clones only, not all of them. This table holds 330,000 or so clones, just over 85% found once. About this clone: Its cognate antigen is unknown.

This TCR was sampled from a woman between 18 and 29 years old in good health and CMV-seronegative. Sequencing was carried out using PBMCs. V usage is TRBV19 and J usage is TRBJ1-2; D is uncertain. CDR3 loop: CASSIANYGYTF. In DNA, the CDR3 is TGTGCCAGTAGTATCGCGAACTATGGCTACACCTTC.